The present T cell receptor (beta chain) was sequenced within a study of cytotoxic CD8 clonotypes in ibrutinib-treated CLL. On the study more broadly: Enrolment comprised some twelve relapsed/refractory and roughly 15 treatment-naive patients; about 18 were IGHV unmutated.

Looked up from germline, CDR1 is KGHSH and CDR2 is LQKENI. The ends were cut back, 3 bases at V and 3 bases at J, with 14 bases in the middle. The CDR3 has 16 amino acids. Method: immunoSEQ multiplex PCR; TCRdb's copy keeps in-frame clones and lacks some. The data show under 40,000 clones, about 47% seen once. Genomic DNA (roughly 1.8 micrograms) was obtained from cryopreserved PBMCs for construction of TCR beta libraries. This receptor was obtained from a human donor with chronic lymphocytic leukemia. This chain connects TRBV18 to TRBJ2-2, with D possibly matching TRBD1 (5 bases). This material consisted of PBMCs, taken before ibrutinib treatment. The CDR3 loop reads CASSPRVATDTGELFF. The CDR3 DNA is TGTGCCAGCTCACCTCGGGTCGCGACAGACACCGGGGAGCTGTTTTTT.